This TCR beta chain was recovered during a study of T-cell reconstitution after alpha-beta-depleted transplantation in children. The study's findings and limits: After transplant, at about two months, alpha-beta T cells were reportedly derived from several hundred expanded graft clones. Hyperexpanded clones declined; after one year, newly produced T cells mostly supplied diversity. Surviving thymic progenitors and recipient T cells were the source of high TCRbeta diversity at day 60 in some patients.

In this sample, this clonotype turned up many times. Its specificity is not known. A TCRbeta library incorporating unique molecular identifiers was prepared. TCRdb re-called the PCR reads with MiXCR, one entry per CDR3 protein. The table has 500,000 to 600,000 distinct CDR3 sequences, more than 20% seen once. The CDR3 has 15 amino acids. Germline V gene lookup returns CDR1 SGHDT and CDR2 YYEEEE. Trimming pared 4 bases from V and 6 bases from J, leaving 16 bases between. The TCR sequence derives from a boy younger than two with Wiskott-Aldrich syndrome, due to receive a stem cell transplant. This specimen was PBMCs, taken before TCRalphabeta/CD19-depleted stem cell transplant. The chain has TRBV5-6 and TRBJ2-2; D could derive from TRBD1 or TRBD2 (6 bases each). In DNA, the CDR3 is TGTGCCAGCAGCCTACTCACAGGGAGGTCCGGGGAGCTGTTTTTT. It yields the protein CASSLLTGRSGELFF.